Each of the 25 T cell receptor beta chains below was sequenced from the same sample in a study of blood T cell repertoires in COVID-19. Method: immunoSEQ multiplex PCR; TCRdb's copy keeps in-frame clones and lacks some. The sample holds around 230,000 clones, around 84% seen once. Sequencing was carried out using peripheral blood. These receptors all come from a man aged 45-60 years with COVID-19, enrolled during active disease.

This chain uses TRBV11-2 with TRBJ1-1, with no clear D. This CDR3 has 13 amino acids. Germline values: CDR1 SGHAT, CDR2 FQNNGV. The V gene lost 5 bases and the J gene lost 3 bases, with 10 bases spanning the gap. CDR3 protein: CASSPLLDTEAFF. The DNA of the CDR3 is TGTGCCAGCAGCCCGCTACTAGACACTGAAGCTTTCTTT.

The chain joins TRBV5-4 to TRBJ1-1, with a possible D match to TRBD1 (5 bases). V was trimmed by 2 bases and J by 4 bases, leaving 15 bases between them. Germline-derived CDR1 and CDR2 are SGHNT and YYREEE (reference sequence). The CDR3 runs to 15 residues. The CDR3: CASSFTGLTGTEAFF. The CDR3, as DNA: TGTGCCAGCAGCTTTACAGGCCTAACGGGCACTGAAGCTTTCTTT.

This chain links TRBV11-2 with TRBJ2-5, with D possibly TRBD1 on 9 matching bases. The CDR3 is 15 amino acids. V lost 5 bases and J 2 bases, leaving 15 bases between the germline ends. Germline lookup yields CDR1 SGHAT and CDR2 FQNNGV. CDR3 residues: CASSPGGTGQETQYF. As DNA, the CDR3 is TGTGCCAGCAGCCCGGGGGGGACAGGGCAAGAGACCCAGTACTTC.

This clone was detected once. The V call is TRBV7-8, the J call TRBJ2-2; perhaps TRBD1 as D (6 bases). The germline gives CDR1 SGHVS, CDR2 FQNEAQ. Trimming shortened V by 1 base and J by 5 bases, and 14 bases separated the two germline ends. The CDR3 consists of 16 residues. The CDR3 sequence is CASSLGALQGTGELFF. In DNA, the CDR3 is TGTGCCAGCAGCTTAGGTGCCTTACAGGGAACCGGGGAGCTGTTTTTT.

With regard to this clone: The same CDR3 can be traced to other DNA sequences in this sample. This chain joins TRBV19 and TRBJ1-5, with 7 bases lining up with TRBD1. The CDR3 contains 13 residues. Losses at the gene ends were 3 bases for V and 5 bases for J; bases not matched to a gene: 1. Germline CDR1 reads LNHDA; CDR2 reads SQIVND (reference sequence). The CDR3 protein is CASSIQGDQPQHF. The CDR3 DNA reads TGTGCCAGTAGTATTCAGGGGGATCAGCCCCAGCATTTT.

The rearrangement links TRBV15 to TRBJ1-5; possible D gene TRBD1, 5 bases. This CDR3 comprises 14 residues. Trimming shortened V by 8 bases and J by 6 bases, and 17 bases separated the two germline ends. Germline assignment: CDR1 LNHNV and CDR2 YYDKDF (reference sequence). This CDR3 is CATGDGGMVQPQHF. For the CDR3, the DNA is TGTGCCACCGGGGACGGAGGGATGGTTCAGCCCCAGCATTTT.

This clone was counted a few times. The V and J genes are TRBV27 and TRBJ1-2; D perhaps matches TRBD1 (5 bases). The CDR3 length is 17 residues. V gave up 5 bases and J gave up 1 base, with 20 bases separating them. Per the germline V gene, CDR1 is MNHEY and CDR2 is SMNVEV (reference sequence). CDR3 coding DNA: TGTGCCAGCAGTCCCTTCTCATCCCGGACAAATAACTATGGCTACACCTTC. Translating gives CASSPFSSRTNNYGYTF.

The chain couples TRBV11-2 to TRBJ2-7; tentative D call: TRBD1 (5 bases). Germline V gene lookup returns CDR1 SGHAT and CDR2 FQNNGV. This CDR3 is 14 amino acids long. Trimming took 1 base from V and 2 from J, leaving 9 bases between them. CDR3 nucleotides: TGTGCCAGCAGCTTAGCGACAGCGACCTACGAGCAGTACTTC. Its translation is CASSLATATYEQYF. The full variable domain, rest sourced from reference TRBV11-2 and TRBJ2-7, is EAGVAQSPRYKIIEKRQSVAFWCNPISGHATLYWYQQILGQGPKLLIQFQNNGVVDDSQLPKDRFSAERLKGVDSTLKIQPAKLEDSAVYLCASSLATATYEQYFGPGTRLTVT.

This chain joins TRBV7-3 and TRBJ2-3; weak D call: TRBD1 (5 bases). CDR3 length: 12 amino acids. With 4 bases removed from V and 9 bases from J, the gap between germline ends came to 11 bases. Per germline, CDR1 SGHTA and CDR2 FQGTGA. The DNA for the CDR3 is TGTGCCAGCAGCTCCGGACAAGGCACGCAGTATTTT. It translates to CASSSGQGTQYF.

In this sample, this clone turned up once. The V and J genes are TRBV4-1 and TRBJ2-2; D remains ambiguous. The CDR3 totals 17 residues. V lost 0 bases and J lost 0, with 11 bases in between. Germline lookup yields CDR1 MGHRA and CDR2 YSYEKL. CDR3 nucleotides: TGCGCCAGCAGCCAAGATGTGGGCCGCGCGAACACCGGGGAGCTGTTTTTT. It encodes CASSQDVGRANTGELFF.

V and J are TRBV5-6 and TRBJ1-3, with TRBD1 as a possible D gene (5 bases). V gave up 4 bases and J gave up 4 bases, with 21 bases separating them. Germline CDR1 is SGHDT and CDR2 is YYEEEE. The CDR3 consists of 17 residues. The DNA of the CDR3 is TGTGCCAGCAGCCAAATCTTGGGAGGGCAGGGAGGAAACACCATATATTTT. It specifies CASSQILGGQGGNTIYF.

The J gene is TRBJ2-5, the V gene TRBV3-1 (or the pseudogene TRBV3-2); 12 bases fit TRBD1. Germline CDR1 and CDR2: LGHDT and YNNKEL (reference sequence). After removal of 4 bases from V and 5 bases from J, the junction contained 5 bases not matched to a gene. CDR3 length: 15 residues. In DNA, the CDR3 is TGTGCCAGCAGCCCCGGGACAGGGGGCTGGGAGACCCAGTACTTC. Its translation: CASSPGTGGWETQYF.

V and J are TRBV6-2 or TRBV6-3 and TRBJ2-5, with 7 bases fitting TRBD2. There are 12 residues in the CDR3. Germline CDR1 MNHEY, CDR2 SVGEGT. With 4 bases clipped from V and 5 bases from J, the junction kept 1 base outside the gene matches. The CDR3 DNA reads TGTGCCAGCAGTTGGGGGGGGGAGACCCAGTACTTC. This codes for CASSWGGETQYF.

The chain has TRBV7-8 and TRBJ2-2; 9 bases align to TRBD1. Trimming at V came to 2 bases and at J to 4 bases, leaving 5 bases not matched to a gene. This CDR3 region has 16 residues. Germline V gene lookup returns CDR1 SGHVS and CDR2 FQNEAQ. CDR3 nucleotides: TGTGCCAGCAGCTTAAAACAGGGGGCGGCCACCGGGGAGCTGTTTTTT. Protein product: CASSLKQGAATGELFF.

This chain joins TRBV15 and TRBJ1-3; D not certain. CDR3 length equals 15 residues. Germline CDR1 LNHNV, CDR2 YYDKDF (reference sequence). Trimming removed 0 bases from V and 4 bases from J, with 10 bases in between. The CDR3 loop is CATSRDRGSGNTIYF. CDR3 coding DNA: TGTGCCACCAGCAGAGATCGGGGAAGCGGAAACACCATATATTTT. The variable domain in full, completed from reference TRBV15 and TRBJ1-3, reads DAMVIQNPRYQVTQFGKPVTLSCSQTLNHNVMYWYQQKSSQAPKLLFHYYDKDFNNEADTPDNFQSRRPNTSFCFLDIRSPGLGDTAMYLCATSRDRGSGNTIYFGEGSWLTVV.

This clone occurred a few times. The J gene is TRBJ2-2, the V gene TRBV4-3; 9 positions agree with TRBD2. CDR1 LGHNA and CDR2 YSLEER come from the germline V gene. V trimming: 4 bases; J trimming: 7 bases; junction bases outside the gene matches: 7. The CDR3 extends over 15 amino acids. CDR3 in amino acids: CASSPRTSEGGELFF. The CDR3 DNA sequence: TGCGCCAGCAGCCCGCGGACTAGCGAAGGCGGGGAGCTGTTTTTT.

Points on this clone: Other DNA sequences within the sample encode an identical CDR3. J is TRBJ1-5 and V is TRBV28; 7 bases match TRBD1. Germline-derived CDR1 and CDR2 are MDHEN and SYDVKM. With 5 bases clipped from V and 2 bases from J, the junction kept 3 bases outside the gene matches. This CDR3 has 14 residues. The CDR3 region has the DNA TGTGCCAGCAGTCCCGGACAGGGCAATCAGCCCCAGCATTTT. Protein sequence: CASSPGQGNQPQHF.

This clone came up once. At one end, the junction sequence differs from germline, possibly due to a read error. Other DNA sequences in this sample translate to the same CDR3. CDR3 DNA sequence: TGCGCCTGGAGTGTACTAGACGCCGGGGATTCACCCCTCCACTTT. This codes for CAWSVLDAGDSPLHF. V gene TRBV30 combines with J gene TRBJ1-6; D remains unclear. Germline lookup yields CDR1 GTSNPN and CDR2 SVGIG (reference sequence). The CDR3 runs 15 residues.

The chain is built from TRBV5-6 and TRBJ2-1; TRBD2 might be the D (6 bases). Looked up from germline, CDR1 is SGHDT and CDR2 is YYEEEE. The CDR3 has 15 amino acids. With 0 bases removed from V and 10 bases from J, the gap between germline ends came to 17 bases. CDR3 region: CASSLDVRGGAEQFF. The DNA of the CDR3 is TGTGCCAGCAGCTTGGATGTGCGGGGAGGTGCCGAGCAGTTCTTC.

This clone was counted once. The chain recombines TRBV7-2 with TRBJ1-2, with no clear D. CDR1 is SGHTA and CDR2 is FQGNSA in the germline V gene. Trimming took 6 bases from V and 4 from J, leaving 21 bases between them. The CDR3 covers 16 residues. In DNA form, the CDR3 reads TGTGCCAGCAGTCAAAACGGCCCCGGGCGGGCCTATGGCTACACCTTC. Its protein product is CASSQNGPGRAYGYTF.

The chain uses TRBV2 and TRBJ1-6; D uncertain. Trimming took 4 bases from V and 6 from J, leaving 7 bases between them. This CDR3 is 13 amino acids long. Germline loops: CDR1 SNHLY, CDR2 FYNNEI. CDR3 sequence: CASSVEGNSPLHF. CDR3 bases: TGTGCCAGCAGTGTAGAGGGTAATTCACCCCTCCACTTT.

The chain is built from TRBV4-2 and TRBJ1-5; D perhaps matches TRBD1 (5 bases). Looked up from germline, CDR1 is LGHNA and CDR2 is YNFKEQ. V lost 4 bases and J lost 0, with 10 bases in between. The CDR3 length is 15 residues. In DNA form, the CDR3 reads TGTGCCAGCAGCCGACGGGGGGATAGCAATCAGCCCCAGCATTTT. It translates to CASSRRGDSNQPQHF.

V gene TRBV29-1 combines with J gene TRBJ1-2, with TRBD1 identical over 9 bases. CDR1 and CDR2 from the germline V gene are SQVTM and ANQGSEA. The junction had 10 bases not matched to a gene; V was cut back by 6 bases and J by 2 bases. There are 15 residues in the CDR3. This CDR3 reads CSVPARTGVNYGYTF. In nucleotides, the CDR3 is TGCAGCGTCCCCGCCCGGACAGGGGTGAACTATGGCTACACCTTC.

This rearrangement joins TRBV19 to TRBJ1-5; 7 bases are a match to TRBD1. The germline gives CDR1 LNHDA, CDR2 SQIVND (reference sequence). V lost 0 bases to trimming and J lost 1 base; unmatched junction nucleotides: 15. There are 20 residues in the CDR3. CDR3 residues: CASSIDFGRDRRGSNQPQHF. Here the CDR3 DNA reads TGTGCCAGTAGTATAGATTTCGGGCGGGACAGAAGGGGAAGCAATCAGCCCCAGCATTTT.

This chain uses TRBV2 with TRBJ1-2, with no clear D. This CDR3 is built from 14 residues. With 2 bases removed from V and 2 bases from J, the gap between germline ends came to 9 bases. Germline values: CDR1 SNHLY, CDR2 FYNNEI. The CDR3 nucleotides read TGTGCCAGCAGTGAACAGCCGACAAACTATGGCTACACCTTC. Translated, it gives CASSEQPTNYGYTF.